The TCR beta chain under discussion was sequenced for a study of T cells in Graves' hyperthyroidism and ophthalmopathy. This CDR3 comprises 15 residues. CDR1 and CDR2 (germline): DFQATT, SNEGSKA (reference sequence). V lost 7 bases, J lost 10 bases, and 23 bases lay in between. Notes on the study in general: Ophthalmopathy, as predicted by the model, came a median approximately 5.9 months after the prediction.

Researchers amplified the TCR beta CDR3 regions from RNA transcripts. With the HTBI primer set, the TCR CDR3 went through a first round of RT-PCR. TCRdb itself ran the multiplex PCR reads through MiXCR, one entry per CDR3 protein. The sample contains a few hundred thousand distinct CDR3 sequences, around 42% of which appear only once. This clonotype was detected ten times or more. The target antigen is unknown. Input material: peripheral blood or thyroid tissue (not recorded which). The chain recombines TRBV20-1 with TRBJ1-6; tentatively, D is TRBD1 (5 bases). This sequence was found in an adult woman with Graves' disease, either hyperthyroidism or ophthalmopathy (not recorded which). In DNA, the CDR3 is TGCAGTGGCGCTTCTACGGTGGGACTTTGGTCACCCCTCCACTTT. Its translation is CSGASTVGLWSPLHF.